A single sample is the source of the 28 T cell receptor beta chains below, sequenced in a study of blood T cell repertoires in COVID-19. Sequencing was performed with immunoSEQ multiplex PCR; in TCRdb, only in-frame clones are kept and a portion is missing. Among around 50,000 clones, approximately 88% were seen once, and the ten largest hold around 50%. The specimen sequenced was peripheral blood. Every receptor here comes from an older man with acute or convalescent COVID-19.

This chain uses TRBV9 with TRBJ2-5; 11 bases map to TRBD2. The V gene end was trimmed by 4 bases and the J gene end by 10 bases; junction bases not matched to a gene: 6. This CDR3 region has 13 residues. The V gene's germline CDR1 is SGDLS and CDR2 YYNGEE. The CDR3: CASSPGTSGSQYF. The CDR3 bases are TGTGCCAGCAGCCCAGGGACTAGCGGTAGCCAGTACTTC.

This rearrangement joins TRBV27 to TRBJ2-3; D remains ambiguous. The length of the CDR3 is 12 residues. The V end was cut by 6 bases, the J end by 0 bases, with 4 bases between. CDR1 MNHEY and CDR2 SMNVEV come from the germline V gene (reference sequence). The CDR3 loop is CASSLSTDTQYF. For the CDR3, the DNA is TGTGCCAGCAGCCTGAGCACAGATACGCAGTATTTT.

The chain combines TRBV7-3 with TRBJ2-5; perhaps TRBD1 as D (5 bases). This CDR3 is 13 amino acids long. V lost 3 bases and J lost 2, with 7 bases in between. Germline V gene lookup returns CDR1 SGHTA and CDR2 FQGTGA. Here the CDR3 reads CASSFDSQETQYF. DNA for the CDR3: TGTGCCAGCAGCTTCGACAGTCAAGAGACCCAGTACTTC.

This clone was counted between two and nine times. The DNA of the CDR3 is TGTGCCAGTAGCCTACAGGGGAACGTGCACGAGCAGTACTTC. Encoded protein: CASSLQGNVHEQYF. This chain joins TRBV19 and TRBJ2-7; 7 nucleotides align to TRBD1. The CDR3 consists of 14 residues. Germline V gene data show CDR1 as LNHDA and CDR2 as SQIVND (reference sequence). Germline trimming cut 6 bases from V and 5 bases from J; bases unmatched to any gene: 10.

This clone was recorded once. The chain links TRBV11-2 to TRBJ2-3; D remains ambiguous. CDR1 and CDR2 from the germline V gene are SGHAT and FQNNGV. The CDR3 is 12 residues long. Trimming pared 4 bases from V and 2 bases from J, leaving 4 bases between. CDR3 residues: CASSSYTDTQYF. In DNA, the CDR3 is TGTGCCAGCAGCTCCTACACAGATACGCAGTATTTT.

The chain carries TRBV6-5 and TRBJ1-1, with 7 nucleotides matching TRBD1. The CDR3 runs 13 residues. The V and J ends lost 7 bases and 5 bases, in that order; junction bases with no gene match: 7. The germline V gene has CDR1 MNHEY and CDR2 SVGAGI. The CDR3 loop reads CASNKGARTEAFF. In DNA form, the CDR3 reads TGTGCCAGCAATAAGGGGGCGCGAACTGAAGCTTTCTTT.

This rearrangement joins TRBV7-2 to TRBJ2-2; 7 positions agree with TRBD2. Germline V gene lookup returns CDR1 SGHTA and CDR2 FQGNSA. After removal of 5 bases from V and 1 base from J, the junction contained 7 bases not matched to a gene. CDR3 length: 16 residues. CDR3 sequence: CASSARDYRNTGELFF. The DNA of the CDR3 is TGTGCCAGCAGCGCGAGGGACTACCGGAACACCGGGGAGCTGTTTTTT.

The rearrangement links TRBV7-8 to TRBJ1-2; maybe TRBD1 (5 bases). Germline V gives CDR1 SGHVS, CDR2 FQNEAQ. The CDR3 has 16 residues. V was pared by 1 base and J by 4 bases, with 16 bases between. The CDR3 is CASSLVRGGGFYGYTF. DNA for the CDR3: TGTGCCAGCAGCTTAGTTCGCGGCGGGGGTTTCTATGGCTACACCTTC.

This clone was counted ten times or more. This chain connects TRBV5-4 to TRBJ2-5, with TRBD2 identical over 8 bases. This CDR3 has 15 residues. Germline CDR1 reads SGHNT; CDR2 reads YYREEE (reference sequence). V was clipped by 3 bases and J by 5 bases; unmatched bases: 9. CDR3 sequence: CASSSGLAGGETQYF. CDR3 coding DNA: TGTGCCAGCAGCTCCGGACTAGCTGGTGGGGAGACCCAGTACTTC.

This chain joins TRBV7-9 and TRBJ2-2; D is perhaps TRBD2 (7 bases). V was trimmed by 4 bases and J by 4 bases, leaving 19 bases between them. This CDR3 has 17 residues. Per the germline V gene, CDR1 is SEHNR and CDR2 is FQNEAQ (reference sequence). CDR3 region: CASSSPVVGGPTGELFF. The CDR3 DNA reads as TGTGCCAGCAGCTCCCCCGTGGTGGGGGGGCCCACCGGGGAGCTGTTTTTT.

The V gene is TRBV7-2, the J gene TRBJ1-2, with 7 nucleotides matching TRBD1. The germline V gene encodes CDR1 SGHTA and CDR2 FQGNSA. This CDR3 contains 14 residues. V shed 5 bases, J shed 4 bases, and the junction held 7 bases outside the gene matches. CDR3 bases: TGTGCCAGCAGCCGGTCAGGGGGAGCCTATGGCTACACCTTC. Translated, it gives CASSRSGGAYGYTF.

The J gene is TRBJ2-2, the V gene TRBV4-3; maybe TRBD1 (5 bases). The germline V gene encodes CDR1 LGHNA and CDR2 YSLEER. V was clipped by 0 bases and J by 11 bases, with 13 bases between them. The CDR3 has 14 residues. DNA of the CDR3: TGCGCCAGCAGCCAAGAACCTTGGCAGGGAGAGCTGTTTTTT. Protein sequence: CASSQEPWQGELFF.

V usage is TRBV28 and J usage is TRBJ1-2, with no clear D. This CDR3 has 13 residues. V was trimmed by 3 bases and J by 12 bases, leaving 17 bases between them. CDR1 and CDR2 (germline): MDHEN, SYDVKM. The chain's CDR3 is CASSFNGRVLHTF. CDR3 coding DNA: TGTGCCAGCAGTTTCAATGGTCGGGTTCTGCACACCTTC.

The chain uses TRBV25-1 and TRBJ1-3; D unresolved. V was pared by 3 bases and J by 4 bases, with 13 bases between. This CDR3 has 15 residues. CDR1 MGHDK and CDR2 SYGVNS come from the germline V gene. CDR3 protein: CASSENQASGNTIYF. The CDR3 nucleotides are TGTGCCAGCAGTGAGAATCAGGCCTCCGGAAACACCATATATTTT.

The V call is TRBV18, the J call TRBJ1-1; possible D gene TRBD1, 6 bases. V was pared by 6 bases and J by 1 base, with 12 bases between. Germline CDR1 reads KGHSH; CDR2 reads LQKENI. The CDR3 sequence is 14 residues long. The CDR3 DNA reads TGTGCCAGCTCCTCGAACAGGGAGAACACTGAAGCTTTCTTT. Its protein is CASSSNRENTEAFF.

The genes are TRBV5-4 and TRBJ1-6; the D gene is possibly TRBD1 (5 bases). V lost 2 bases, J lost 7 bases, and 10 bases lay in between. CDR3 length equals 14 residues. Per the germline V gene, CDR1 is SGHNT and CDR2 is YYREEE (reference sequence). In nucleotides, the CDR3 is TGTGCCAGCAGCTTCGAGACAGCAAATTCACCCCTCCACTTT. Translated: CASSFETANSPLHF. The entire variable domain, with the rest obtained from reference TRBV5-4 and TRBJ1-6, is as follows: ETGVTQSPTHLIKTRGQQVTLRCSSQSGHNTVSWYQQALGQGPQFIFQYYREEENGRGNFPPRFSGLQFPNYSSELNVNALELDDSALYLCASSFETANSPLHFGNGTRLTVT.

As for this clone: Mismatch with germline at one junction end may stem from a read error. Written as DNA, the CDR3 is TGTGCCAGCTCACCGGCGGGGGCCGCGGAAGCTTCCTTT. Its translation: CASSPAGAAEASF. This chain links TRBV18 with TRBJ1-1, with D possibly TRBD1 on 6 matching bases. Per the germline V gene, CDR1 is KGHSH and CDR2 is LQKENI. The CDR3 runs to 13 residues.

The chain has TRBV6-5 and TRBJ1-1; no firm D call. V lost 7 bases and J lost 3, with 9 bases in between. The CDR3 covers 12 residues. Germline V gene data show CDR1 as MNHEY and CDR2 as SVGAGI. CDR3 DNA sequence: TGTGCCAGCACCCGCGGGGACACTGAAGCTTTCTTT. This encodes CASTRGDTEAFF.

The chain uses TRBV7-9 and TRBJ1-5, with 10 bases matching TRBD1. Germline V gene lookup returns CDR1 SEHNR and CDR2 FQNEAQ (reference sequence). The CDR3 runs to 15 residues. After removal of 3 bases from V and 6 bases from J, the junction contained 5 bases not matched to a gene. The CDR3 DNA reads TGTGCCAGCAGCTTCGACGGACAGGGGGGTCAGCCCCAGCATTTT. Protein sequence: CASSFDGQGGQPQHF.

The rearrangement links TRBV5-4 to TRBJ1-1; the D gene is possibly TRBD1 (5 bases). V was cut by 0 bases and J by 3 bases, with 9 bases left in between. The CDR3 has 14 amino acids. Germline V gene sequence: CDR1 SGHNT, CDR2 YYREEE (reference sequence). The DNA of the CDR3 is TGTGCCAGCAGCTTGGTGGGGGGGTACACTGAAGCTTTCTTT. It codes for CASSLVGGYTEAFF.

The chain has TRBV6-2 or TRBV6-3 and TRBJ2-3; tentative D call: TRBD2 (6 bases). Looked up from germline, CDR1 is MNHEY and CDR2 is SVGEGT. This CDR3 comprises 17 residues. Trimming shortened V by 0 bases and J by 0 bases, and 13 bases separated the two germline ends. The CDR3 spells CASSYSSTGDSTDTQYF. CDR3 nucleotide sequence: TGTGCCAGCAGTTACTCCTCCACGGGGGACAGCACAGATACGCAGTATTTT.

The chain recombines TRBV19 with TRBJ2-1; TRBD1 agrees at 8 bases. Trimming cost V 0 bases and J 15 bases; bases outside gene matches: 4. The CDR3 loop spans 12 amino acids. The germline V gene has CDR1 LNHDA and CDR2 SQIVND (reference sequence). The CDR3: CASSIEDRAAFF. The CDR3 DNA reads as TGTGCCAGTAGTATAGAGGACAGGGCGGCGTTCTTC.

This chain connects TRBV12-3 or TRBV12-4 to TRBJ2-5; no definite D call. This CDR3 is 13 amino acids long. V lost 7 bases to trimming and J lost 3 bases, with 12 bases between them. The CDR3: CASNLRSEETQYF. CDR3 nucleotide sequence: TGTGCCAGCAACCTTAGGAGCGAAGAGACCCAGTACTTC.

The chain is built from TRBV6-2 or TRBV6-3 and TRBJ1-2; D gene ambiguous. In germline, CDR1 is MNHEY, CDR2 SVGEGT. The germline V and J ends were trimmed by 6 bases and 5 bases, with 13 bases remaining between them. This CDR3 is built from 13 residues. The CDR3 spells CASSDDTTYGYTF. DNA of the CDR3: TGTGCCAGCAGCGACGACACGACATATGGCTACACCTTC.

CDR3 sequence (DNA): TGTGCCAGCAGCTCCAGCACTAGCGACCCCTACAATGAGCAGTTCTTC. Translating gives CASSSSTSDPYNEQFF. V is TRBV7-2 and J is TRBJ2-1; TRBD2 aligns across 7 bases. CDR3 length: 16 amino acids. Germline lookup yields CDR1 SGHTA and CDR2 FQGNSA. V was pared by 4 bases and J by 2 bases, with 8 bases of the junction left unmatched.

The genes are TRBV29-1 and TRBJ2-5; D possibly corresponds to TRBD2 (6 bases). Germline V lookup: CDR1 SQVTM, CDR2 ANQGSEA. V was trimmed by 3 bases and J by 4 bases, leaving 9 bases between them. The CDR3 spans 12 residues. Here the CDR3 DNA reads TGCAGCGTTGATGTGGGGGGAGAGACCCAGTACTTC. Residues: CSVDVGGETQYF.

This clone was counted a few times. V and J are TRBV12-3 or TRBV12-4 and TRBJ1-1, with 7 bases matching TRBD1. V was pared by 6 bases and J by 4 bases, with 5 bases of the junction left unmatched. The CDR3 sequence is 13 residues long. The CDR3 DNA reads TGTGCCAGCAGCTTGGGACAGATCACTGAAGCTTTCTTT. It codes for CASSLGQITEAFF.

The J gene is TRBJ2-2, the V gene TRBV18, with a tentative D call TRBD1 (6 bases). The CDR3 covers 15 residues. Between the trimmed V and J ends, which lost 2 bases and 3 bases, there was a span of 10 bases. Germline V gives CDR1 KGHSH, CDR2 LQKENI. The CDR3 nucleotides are TGTGCCAGCTCACCATTAAACAGGGACACCGGGGAGCTGTTTTTT. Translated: CASSPLNRDTGELFF.